These 7 T cell receptor beta chains were sequenced from one sample in a study of blood T cell repertoires in COVID-19. Generated by immunoSEQ multiplex PCR, the TCRdb table keeps only in-frame clones and is missing some. Altogether around 170,000 clones are present, 80% to 90% being singletons, with the ten largest covering 1.5% to 2%. The specimen sequenced was peripheral blood. The receptors stem from a man younger than 35 who had recovered from COVID-19.

The V call is TRBV19, the J call TRBJ2-1, with TRBD2 matching 15 bases. Germline V CDR1 and CDR2: LNHDA, SQIVND (reference sequence). The CDR3 has 16 residues. After removal of 6 bases from V and 2 bases from J, the junction contained 2 bases not matched to a gene. The CDR3: CASRGLAGGPYNEQFF. Here the CDR3 DNA reads TGTGCCAGTAGGGGACTAGCGGGAGGACCCTACAATGAGCAGTTCTTC. Using reference TRBV19 and TRBJ2-1 for the parts outside the CDR3, the full variable domain is DGGITQSPKYLFRKEGQNVTLSCEQNLNHDAMYWYRQDPGQGLRLIYYSQIVNDFQKGDIAEGYSVSREKKESFPLTVTSAQKNPTAFYLCASRGLAGGPYNEQFFGPGTRLTVL.

A word on this clone: At the DNA level, this CDR3 is encoded by other sequences in the same sample as well. The chain uses TRBV24-1 and TRBJ2-2, with a tentative D call TRBD1 (5 bases). Germline assignment: CDR1 KGHDR and CDR2 SFDVKD. This CDR3 is built from 14 residues. Between the trimmed V and J ends, which lost 4 bases and 3 bases, there was a span of 8 bases. For the CDR3, the DNA is TGTGCCACCAGTGAACAGGTCCACACCGGGGAGCTGTTTTTT. Its protein product is CATSEQVHTGELFF.

J is TRBJ2-1 and V is TRBV19; 11 nucleotides align to TRBD2. The ends lost 2 bases at V and 8 bases at J; junction bases unmatched: 11. There are 17 residues in the CDR3. CDR1 and CDR2 (germline): LNHDA, SQIVND (reference sequence). The CDR3: CASSIRGSGRAKDEQFF. CDR3 DNA sequence: TGTGCCAGTAGTATAAGGGGTAGCGGGAGGGCCAAGGATGAGCAGTTCTTC.

The chain has TRBV7-2 and TRBJ2-7; D is perhaps TRBD1 (6 bases). V lost 5 bases and J lost 3, with 14 bases in between. Germline V gives CDR1 SGHTA, CDR2 FQGNSA. There are 14 residues in the CDR3. In nucleotides, the CDR3 is TGTGCCAGCAGCGCCTATCAGGGGAGCTACGAGCAGTACTTC. Protein sequence: CASSAYQGSYEQYF. Based on the CDR3 plus reference TRBV7-2 and TRBJ2-7, the full variable domain is GAGVSQSPSNKVTEKGKDVELRCDPISGHTALYWYRQSLGQGLEFLIYFQGNSAPDKSGLPSDRFSAERTGGSVSTLTIQRTQQEDSAVYLCASSAYQGSYEQYFGPGTRLTVT.

This clone was picked up a small number of times. The chain has TRBV7-9 and TRBJ2-5; no firm D call. Germline V gene data show CDR1 as SEHNR and CDR2 as FQNEAQ (reference sequence). The CDR3 runs to 15 residues. The V gene lost 4 bases and the J gene lost 5 bases, with 17 bases spanning the gap. CDR3 sequence (DNA): TGTGCCAGCAGCTCCCGGAGTCAGCTCTCGGAGACCCAGTACTTC. This codes for CASSSRSQLSETQYF.

J is TRBJ2-1 and V is TRBV11-2; D ambiguous. Looked up from germline, CDR1 is SGHAT and CDR2 is FQNNGV. The CDR3 is 13 amino acids. The V end lost 4 bases, the J end lost 10 bases, and 14 bases lay between the germline ends. The CDR3 DNA sequence: TGTGCCAGCAGCTCCATCGGAGATGGGGAGCAGTTCTTC. Protein: CASSSIGDGEQFF.

This rearrangement joins TRBV6-6 to TRBJ1-5; D is unresolved. V was cut by 2 bases and J by 4 bases, with 12 bases left in between. The CDR3 loop spans 15 amino acids. Germline loops: CDR1 MNHNY, CDR2 SVGAGI (reference sequence). For the CDR3, the DNA is TGTGCCAGCAGTTACGAGGCAATTACTAATCAGCCCCAGCATTTT. It encodes CASSYEAITNQPQHF.